Listed below are T cell receptor beta chains from one sample, sequenced in a study of vaccination and CD4 T cells after COVID-19. Their cognate antigens are unknown. TCRdb processed the PCR reads anew with MiXCR; each CDR3 protein has one entry. Of 10,000 to 15,000 distinct CDR3 sequences in the sample, around half are singletons; the top ten hold roughly a fifth. Sequences were obtained from CD4+ T cells from blood, cultured in vitro. These receptors originate from a human donor who had recovered from COVID-19. The CDR3 runs from the conserved cysteine through the conserved F or W. Fields, in order: clone size, V gene, D gene, J gene, CDR3 protein, CDR3 DNA. A D gene is named only where the DNA matches it firmly. A row's size may be missing; if present it is once, few, many or a size class.

-	TRBV20-1	TRBD2	TRBJ2-7	CSAKSLAGDSYEQYF	TGCAGTGCTAAGTCCCTAGCGGGGGACTCCTACGAGCAGTACTTC
-	TRBV2	TRBD2	TRBJ2-7	CASSAGLRSYEQYF	TGTGCCAGCAGTGCGGGACTAAGGTCCTACGAGCAGTACTTC
-	TRBV6-1	TRBD2	TRBJ2-7	CASSELAGRLYEQYF	TGTGCCAGCAGTGAGCTAGCGGGACGTCTCTACGAGCAGTACTTC
-	TRBV7-2	TRBD1	TRBJ1-3	CASSSQPGQPGNTIYF	TGTGCCAGCAGCTCCCAGCCGGGACAGCCTGGAAACACCATATATTTT
-	TRBV6-1	TRBD2	TRBJ2-7	CASRPSGKSYEQYF	TGTGCCAGCAGACCGAGCGGGAAGTCCTACGAGCAGTACTTC
-	TRBV12-3/TRBV12-4	TRBD2	TRBJ2-3	CASSLSPLAGLKSTDTQYF	TGTGCCAGCAGTTTAAGCCCCCTAGCGGGATTAAAAAGCACAGATACGCAGTATTTT
once	TRBV28	TRBD2	TRBJ2-7	CASSPQSREGYYEQYF	TGTGCCAGCAGTCCCCAAAGCAGGGAGGGGTACTACGAGCAGTACTTC
-	TRBV18	-	TRBJ2-7	CASSPIDGSSYEQYF	TGTGCCAGCTCACCAATAGACGGGAGCTCCTACGAGCAGTACTTC
-	TRBV5-4	TRBD2	TRBJ2-5	CASSLVGGLVETQYF	TGTGCCAGCAGCTTGGTTGGGGGACTAGTGGAGACCCAGTACTTC
medium-sized	TRBV15	-	TRBJ2-7	CATSRDIVREQYF	TGTGCCACCAGCAGAGACATTGTACGCGAGCAGTACTTC
-	TRBV18	TRBD1	TRBJ2-7	CASSAGQGYEQYF	TGTGCCAGCTCAGCGGGACAGGGATACGAGCAGTACTTC
-	TRBV5-4	-	TRBJ1-4	CASSQRTANEKLFF	TGTGCCAGCAGCCAGAGGACGGCTAATGAAAAACTGTTTTTT
-	TRBV3-1	-	TRBJ2-5	CASSQDHVAYTQYF	TGTGCCAGCAGCCAAGATCACGTCGCTTACACCCAGTACTTC
-	TRBV4-3	-	TRBJ1-5	CASSQDIGGGAYQPQHF	TGCGCCAGCAGCCAAGATATCGGTGGGGGCGCCTATCAGCCCCAGCATTTT
-	TRBV5-1	-	TRBJ1-1	CASSLNRVMNTEAFF	TGCGCCAGCAGCTTGAACAGGGTCATGAACACTGAAGCTTTCTTT
-	TRBV6-1	-	TRBJ1-2	CASSSNNYGYTF	TGTGCCAGCAGCAGCAACAACTATGGCTACACCTTC
few	TRBV10-3	-	TRBJ1-3	CAISEAVYSGNTIYF	TGTGCCATCAGTGAGGCGGTCTACTCTGGAAACACCATATATTTT
-	TRBV7-6	-	TRBJ2-5	CASSFYNDATQYF	TGTGCCAGCAGCTTTTATAACGACGCGACCCAGTACTTC
-	TRBV7-8	TRBD2	TRBJ2-3	CASSLGWRRGFSTDTQYF	TGTGCCAGCAGCTTAGGATGGAGGCGGGGGTTTAGCACAGATACGCAGTATTTT
few	TRBV7-8	-	TRBJ2-2	CASSLFRETGELFF	TGTGCCAGCAGCTTATTCCGGGAAACCGGGGAGCTGTTTTTT
-	TRBV14	-	TRBJ1-5	CASSQNSNQPQHF	TGTGCCAGCAGTCAGAATAGCAATCAGCCCCAGCATTTT
few	TRBV7-2	-	TRBJ1-1	CASSLESFPRTEAFF	TGTGCCAGCAGCTTAGAGAGCTTCCCGCGCACTGAAGCTTTCTTT
-	TRBV7-2	TRBD1	TRBJ1-2	CASSAQGGLVGGYTF	TGTGCCAGCAGCGCACAGGGGGGACTTGTCGGTGGCTACACCTTC
-	TRBV6-1	TRBD1	TRBJ1-5	CASSQTGTGGRQPQHF	TGTGCCAGCAGCCAAACCGGGACAGGGGGCAGACAGCCCCAGCATTTT
few	TRBV7-3	-	TRBJ1-6	CASSLVNGSPLHF	TGTGCCAGCAGCTTAGTCAACGGTTCACCCCTCCACTTT
-	TRBV5-1	-	TRBJ2-7	CASSIIQSSYEQYF	TGCGCCAGCAGCATTATACAGAGCTCCTACGAGCAGTACTTC
-	TRBV6-2/TRBV6-3	-	TRBJ2-2	CASSYWAWGGELFF	TGTGCCAGCAGTTACTGGGCGTGGGGCGGGGAGCTGTTTTTT
medium-sized	TRBV14	TRBD1	TRBJ2-2	CASSQQGETELFF	TGTGCCAGCAGCCAACAGGGGGAAACGGAGCTGTTTTTT
-	TRBV10-3	-	TRBJ2-5	CAISESTPSGEETQYF	TGTGCCATCAGTGAGTCGACTCCCAGCGGAGAAGAGACCCAGTACTTC
-	TRBV11-2	-	TRBJ2-5	CASSFGTQETQYF	TGTGCCAGCAGCTTCGGCACCCAAGAGACCCAGTACTTC
few	TRBV5-4	TRBD1	TRBJ2-4	CASSWWTGKGRDIQYF	TGTGCCAGCAGCTGGTGGACAGGGAAGGGTCGAGACATTCAGTACTTC
-	TRBV20-1	TRBD2	TRBJ2-7	CSASSSSGRAYEQYF	TGCAGTGCTAGCAGCTCCAGCGGGAGGGCCTACGAGCAGTACTTC
-	TRBV6-1	-	TRBJ2-7	CASSNAGGYEQYF	TGTGCCAGCAGTAACGCAGGGGGGTACGAGCAGTACTTC
few	TRBV21-1	-	TRBJ2-3	CASSRIDRGVTDTQYF	TGTGCCAGCAGCAGGATCGACAGGGGCGTTACAGATACGCAGTATTTT
-	TRBV12-3/TRBV12-4	TRBD1	TRBJ2-3	CASSMTGSSTDTQYF	TGTGCCAGCAGCATGACAGGGTCAAGCACAGATACGCAGTATTTT
-	TRBV9	-	TRBJ2-2	CASSPRQVFTGELFF	TGTGCCAGCAGCCCCAGACAGGTTTTCACCGGGGAGCTGTTTTTT
-	TRBV19	-	TRBJ1-4	CASSIVGEKLFF	TGTGCCAGTAGTATAGTGGGCGAAAAACTGTTTTTT
-	TRBV18	-	TRBJ2-3	CASSPGTTSTDTQYF	TGTGCCAGCTCACCCGGGACAACTAGCACAGATACGCAGTATTTT